One sample yielded the 4 T cell receptor beta chains listed below, sequenced in a study of cytomegalovirus exposure and HLA in healthy donors. This PCR relied on a set of 60 Vbeta primers and 13 Jbeta primers. Repertoires were generated with immunoSEQ multiplex PCR, while TCRdb's copy carries only in-frame clones and drops some. The table for this sample gives under 130,000 clones. The specimen sequenced was PBMCs. The source of these receptors is a middle-aged man in good health and CMV-seronegative.

The rearrangement joins TRBV28 to TRBJ2-7, with 9 bases aligning to TRBD1. V trimming: 5 bases; J trimming: 1 base; junction bases outside the gene matches: 12. CDR1 and CDR2 from the germline V gene are MDHEN and SYDVKM. CDR3 size: 17 residues. The CDR3 DNA reads TGTGCCAGCAGTCTTCCAAGGACAGGGGAAGAATCCTACGAGCAGTACTTC. Its protein product is CASSLPRTGEESYEQYF.

The rearrangement uses TRBV6-6 and TRBJ1-4; the D is unclear. CDR3 length equals 16 residues. Germline-derived CDR1 and CDR2 are MNHNY and SVGAGI (reference sequence). The V end lost 0 bases, the J end lost 3 bases, and 11 bases lay between the germline ends. The CDR3 loop is CASSYSKREANEKLFF. The CDR3 DNA sequence: TGTGCCAGCAGTTACTCGAAGAGGGAGGCTAATGAAAAACTGTTTTTT.

The chain employs TRBV28 and TRBJ1-2; perhaps TRBD1 as D (5 bases). Trimming shortened V by 4 bases and J by 2 bases, and 17 bases separated the two germline ends. The CDR3 extends over 16 amino acids. Germline CDR1 is MDHEN and CDR2 is SYDVKM. The CDR3 loop is CASSSPPRDWNYGYTF. The CDR3 region has the DNA TGTGCCAGCAGTTCGCCTCCCAGGGATTGGAACTATGGCTACACCTTC.

The chain links TRBV2 to TRBJ2-3; 7 bases align to TRBD1. V shed 5 bases and J 0 bases; nucleotides not matched to a gene: 8. Looked up from germline, CDR1 is SNHLY and CDR2 is FYNNEI. The CDR3 has 16 residues. CDR3: CASSRTGASSTDTQYF. The CDR3 coding sequence is TGTGCCAGCAGTAGGACAGGAGCCTCTAGCACAGATACGCAGTATTTT.